These 7 T cell receptor beta chains share one sample of origin, sequenced in a study of OX40 agonist ivuxolimab in advanced cancers. Method: immunoSEQ multiplex PCR; TCRdb's copy keeps in-frame clones and lacks some. The data contain about 42,000 clones, around 84% of them seen just once; the ten biggest clones take up 21%. The specimen was CD4+ or CD8+ T cells sorted from blood, collected in a trial of the OX40 agonist ivuxolimab. The receptors were gathered from an adult with an advanced solid tumor such as melanoma, head and neck, liver or kidney cancer.

The chain uses TRBV7-8 and TRBJ2-1, with 8 bases lining up with TRBD2. Germline V lookup: CDR1 SGHVS, CDR2 FQNEAQ. CDR3 length: 16 amino acids. J was trimmed by 0 bases and V by 3 bases; bases with no gene match: 4. CDR3 bases: TGTGCCAGCAGCTTGACTAGCGATAGCTCCTACAATGAGCAGTTCTTC. Its protein is CASSLTSDSSYNEQFF.

The chain recombines TRBV11-2 with TRBJ2-4; D not certain. The CDR3 totals 12 residues. Germline V gene sequence: CDR1 SGHAT, CDR2 FQNNGV. The V end lost 2 bases, the J end lost 12 bases, and 11 bases lay between the germline ends. In DNA, the CDR3 is TGTGCCAGCAGCTTATCCCCCGATAATCAGTACTTC. The encoded protein is CASSLSPDNQYF.

V and J are TRBV7-6 and TRBJ2-7; D is ambiguous. Germline loops: CDR1 SGHVS, CDR2 FNYEAQ. Trimming took 1 base from V and 10 from J, leaving 17 bases between them. The CDR3 spans 14 residues. The CDR3 loop is CASSLDGFNLPQYF. CDR3 nucleotides: TGTGCCAGCAGCTTAGATGGTTTCAATTTACCTCAGTACTTC.

The gene calls are TRBV25-1 and TRBJ2-7; TRBD1 agrees at 7 bases. V shed 1 base and J 3 bases; nucleotides not matched to a gene: 6. The CDR3 is 15 residues long. Per the germline V gene, CDR1 is MGHDK and CDR2 is SYGVNS. The CDR3, as DNA: TGTGCCAGCAGTGAATGGGGGACAGCCCGCTACGAGCAGTACTTC. Its translation is CASSEWGTARYEQYF.

The count of this clone is one. The chain is built from TRBV4-3 and TRBJ1-1, with a tentative D call TRBD1 (5 bases). The germline V gene has CDR1 LGHNA and CDR2 YSLEER. The CDR3 covers 14 residues. The V gene lost 0 bases and the J gene lost 6 bases, with 11 bases spanning the gap. DNA of the CDR3: TGCGCCAGCAGCCAAGATAAGTGGGACGCTGAAGCTTTCTTT. It yields the protein CASSQDKWDAEAFF.

The chain employs TRBV6-5 and TRBJ2-3; D unresolved. Between the trimmed V and J ends, which lost 8 bases and 6 bases, there was a span of 9 bases. Germline values: CDR1 MNHEY, CDR2 SVGAGI. This CDR3 spans 11 amino acids. The CDR3 DNA is TGTGCCAGCCGAGAGGCGGATACGCAGTATTTT. Protein: CASREADTQYF.

The chain links TRBV10-3 to TRBJ1-5, with D unresolved. This CDR3 has 13 residues. Per germline, CDR1 ENHRY and CDR2 SYGVKD. The V end was cut by 3 bases, the J end by 6 bases, with 9 bases between. The CDR3 spells CAISERGVQPQHF. DNA for the CDR3: TGTGCCATCAGTGAACGGGGTGTTCAGCCCCAGCATTTT.